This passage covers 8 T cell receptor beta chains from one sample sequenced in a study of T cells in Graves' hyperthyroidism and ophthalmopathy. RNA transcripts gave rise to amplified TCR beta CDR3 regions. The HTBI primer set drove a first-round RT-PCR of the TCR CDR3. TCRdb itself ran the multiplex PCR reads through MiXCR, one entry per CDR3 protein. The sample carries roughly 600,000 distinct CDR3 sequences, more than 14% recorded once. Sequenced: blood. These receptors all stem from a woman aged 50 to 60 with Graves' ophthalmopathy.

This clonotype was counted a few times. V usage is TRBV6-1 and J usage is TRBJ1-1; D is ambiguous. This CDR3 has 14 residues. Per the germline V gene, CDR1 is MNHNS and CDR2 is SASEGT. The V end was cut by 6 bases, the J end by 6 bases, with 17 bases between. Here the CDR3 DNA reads TGTGCCAGCAGCAAGACGACACCTAGGGCTGAAGCTTTCTTT. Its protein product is CASSKTTPRAEAFF.

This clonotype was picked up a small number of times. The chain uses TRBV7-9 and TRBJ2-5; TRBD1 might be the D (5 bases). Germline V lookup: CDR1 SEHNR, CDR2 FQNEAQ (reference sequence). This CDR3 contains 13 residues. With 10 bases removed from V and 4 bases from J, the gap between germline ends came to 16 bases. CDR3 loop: CATIRGFGETQYF. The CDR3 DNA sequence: TGTGCCACTATAAGGGGCTTTGGAGAGACCCAGTACTTC.

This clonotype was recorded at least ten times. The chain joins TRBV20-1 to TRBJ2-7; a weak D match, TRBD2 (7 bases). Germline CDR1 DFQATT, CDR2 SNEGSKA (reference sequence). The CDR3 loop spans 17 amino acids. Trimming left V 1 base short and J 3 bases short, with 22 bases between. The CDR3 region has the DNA TGCAGTGCTAGAGGGGGGGGGCAACCGGGACGGAACTACGAGCAGTACTTC. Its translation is CSARGGGQPGRNYEQYF.

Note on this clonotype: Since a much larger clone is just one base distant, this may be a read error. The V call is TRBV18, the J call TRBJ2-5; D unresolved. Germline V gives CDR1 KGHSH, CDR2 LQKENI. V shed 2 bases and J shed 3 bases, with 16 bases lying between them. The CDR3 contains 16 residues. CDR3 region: CASSPVAAPLKETQYF. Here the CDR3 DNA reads TGTGCCAGCTCACCAGTGGCAGCGCCCCTTAAAGAGACCCAGTACTTC. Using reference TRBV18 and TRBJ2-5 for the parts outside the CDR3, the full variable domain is NAGVMQNPRHLVRRRGQEARLRCSPMKGHSHVYWYRQLPEEGLKFMVYLQKENIIDESGMPKERFSAEFPKEGPSILRIQQVVRGDSAAYFCASSPVAAPLKETQYFGPGTRLLVL.

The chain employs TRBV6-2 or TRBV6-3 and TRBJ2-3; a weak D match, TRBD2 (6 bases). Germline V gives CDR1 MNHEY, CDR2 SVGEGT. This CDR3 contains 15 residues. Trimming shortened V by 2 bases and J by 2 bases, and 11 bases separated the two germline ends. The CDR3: CASSYVSGPTDTQYF. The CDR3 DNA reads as TGTGCCAGCAGTTACGTTAGCGGACCCACAGATACGCAGTATTTT.

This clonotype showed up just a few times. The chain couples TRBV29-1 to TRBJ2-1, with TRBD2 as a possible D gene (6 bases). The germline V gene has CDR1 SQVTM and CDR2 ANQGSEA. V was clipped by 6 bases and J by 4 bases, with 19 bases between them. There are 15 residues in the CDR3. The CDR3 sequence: CSVPGTALQYNEQFF. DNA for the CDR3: TGCAGCGTACCCGGGACTGCCCTTCAATACAATGAGCAGTTCTTC.

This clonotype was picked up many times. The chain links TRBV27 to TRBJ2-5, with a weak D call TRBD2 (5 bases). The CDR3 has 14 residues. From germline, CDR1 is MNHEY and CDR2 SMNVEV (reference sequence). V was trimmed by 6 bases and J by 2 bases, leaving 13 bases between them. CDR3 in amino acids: CASSPTRVQETQYF. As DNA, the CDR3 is TGTGCCAGCAGCCCAACGCGGGTACAAGAGACCCAGTACTTC.

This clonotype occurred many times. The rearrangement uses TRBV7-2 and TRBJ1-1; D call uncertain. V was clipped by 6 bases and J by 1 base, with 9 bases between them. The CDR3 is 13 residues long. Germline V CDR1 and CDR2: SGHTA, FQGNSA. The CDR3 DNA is TGTGCCAGCAGAAAAGACAAGAACACTGAAGCTTTCTTT. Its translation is CASRKDKNTEAFF.